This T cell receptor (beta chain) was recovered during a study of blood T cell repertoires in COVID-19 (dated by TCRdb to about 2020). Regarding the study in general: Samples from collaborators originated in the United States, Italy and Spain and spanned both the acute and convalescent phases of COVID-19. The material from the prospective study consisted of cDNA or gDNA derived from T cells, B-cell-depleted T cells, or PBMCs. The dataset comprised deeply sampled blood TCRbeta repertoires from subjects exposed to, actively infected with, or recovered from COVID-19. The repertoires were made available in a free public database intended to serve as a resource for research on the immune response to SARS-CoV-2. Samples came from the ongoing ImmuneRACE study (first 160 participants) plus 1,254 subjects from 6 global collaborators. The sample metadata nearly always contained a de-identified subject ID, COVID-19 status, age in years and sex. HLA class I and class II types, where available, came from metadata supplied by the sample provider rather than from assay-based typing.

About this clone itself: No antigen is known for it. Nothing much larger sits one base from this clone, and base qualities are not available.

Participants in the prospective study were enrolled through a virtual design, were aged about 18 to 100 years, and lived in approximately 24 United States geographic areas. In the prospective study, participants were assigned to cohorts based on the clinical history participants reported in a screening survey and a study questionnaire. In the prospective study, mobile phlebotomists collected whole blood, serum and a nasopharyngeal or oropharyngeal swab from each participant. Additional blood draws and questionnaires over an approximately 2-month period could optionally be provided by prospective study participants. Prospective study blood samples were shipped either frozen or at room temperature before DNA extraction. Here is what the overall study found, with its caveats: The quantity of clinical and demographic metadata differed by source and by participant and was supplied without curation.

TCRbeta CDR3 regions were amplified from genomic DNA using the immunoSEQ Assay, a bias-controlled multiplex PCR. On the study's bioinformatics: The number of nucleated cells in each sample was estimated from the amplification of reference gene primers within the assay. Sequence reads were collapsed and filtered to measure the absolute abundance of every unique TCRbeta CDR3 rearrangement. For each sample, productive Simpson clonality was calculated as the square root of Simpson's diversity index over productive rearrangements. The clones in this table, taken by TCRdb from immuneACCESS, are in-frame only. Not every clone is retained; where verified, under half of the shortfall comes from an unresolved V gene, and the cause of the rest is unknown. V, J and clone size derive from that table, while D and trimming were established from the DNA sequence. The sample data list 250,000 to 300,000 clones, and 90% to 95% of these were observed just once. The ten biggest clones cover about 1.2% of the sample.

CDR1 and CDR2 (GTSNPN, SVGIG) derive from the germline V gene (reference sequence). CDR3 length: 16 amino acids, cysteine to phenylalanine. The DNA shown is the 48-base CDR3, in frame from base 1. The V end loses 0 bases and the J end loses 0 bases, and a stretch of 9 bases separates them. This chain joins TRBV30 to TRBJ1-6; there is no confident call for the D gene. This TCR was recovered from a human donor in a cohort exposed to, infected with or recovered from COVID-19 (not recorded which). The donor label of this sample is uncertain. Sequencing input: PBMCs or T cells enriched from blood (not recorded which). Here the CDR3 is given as CAWSVPGSSYNSPLHF. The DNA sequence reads TGTGCCTGGAGTGTACCCGGGAGCTCCTATAATTCACCCCTCCACTTT.